Listed below are T cell receptor beta chains from one sample, sequenced in a study of cytomegalovirus exposure and HLA in healthy donors. Method: immunoSEQ multiplex PCR; TCRdb's copy keeps in-frame clones and lacks some. This table holds around 150,000 clones. The sequenced sample was PBMCs. These receptors all stem from a man aged 35 to 55 in good health and CMV-seronegative. Both conserved end residues are part of each CDR3. Fields, in order: J gene, V gene, D gene, CDR3 DNA, CDR3 protein. The D gene is left open where the match is weak.

j_call: TRBJ2-7; v_call: TRBV15; d_call: -; cdr3_nt: TGTGCCACCAGCAGAGTACTGAACCCCTACGAGCAGTACTTC; cdr3_aa: CATSRVLNPYEQYF
j_call: TRBJ2-3; v_call: TRBV19; d_call: -; cdr3_nt: TGTGCCAGTAGGGCGGAGCCGAGCACAGATACGCAGTATTTT; cdr3_aa: CASRAEPSTDTQYF
j_call: TRBJ2-6; v_call: TRBV28; d_call: -; cdr3_nt: TGTGCCAGCAGTTTATCTAGGGGCGTCCTGACTTTC; cdr3_aa: CASSLSRGVLTF
j_call: TRBJ1-5; v_call: TRBV7-2; d_call: -; cdr3_nt: TGTGCCAGCAGCTCGGACTCCCTTAATCAGCCCCAGCATTTT; cdr3_aa: CASSSDSLNQPQHF
j_call: TRBJ2-7; v_call: TRBV5-6; d_call: TRBD1; cdr3_nt: TGTGCCAGCAGCTTACCGGGACAGGGGATCTACGAGCAGTACTTC; cdr3_aa: CASSLPGQGIYEQYF
j_call: TRBJ2-3; v_call: TRBV7-2; d_call: TRBD2; cdr3_nt: TGTGCCAGCAGCCAGAAGCGGGGGGGCCGCGCAGATACGCAGTATTTT; cdr3_aa: CASSQKRGGRADTQYF
j_call: TRBJ2-3; v_call: TRBV6-6; d_call: -; cdr3_nt: TGTGCCAGCAGTTACGGGCTCCTTGACACAGATACGCAGTATTTT; cdr3_aa: CASSYGLLDTDTQYF
j_call: TRBJ2-3; v_call: TRBV5-4; d_call: TRBD1; cdr3_nt: TGTGCCAGCAGCTCTCGGACAGGCGGGCGTACAGATACGCAGTATTTT; cdr3_aa: CASSSRTGGRTDTQYF
j_call: TRBJ1-2; v_call: TRBV5-1; d_call: -; cdr3_nt: TGCGCCAGCAGCGAAAACCAGGGGGGCTACACCTTC; cdr3_aa: CASSENQGGYTF
j_call: TRBJ1-1; v_call: TRBV5-6; d_call: -; cdr3_nt: TGTGCCAGCAGCCCTTACCAGTTTAACACTGAAGCTTTCTTT; cdr3_aa: CASSPYQFNTEAFF
j_call: TRBJ1-5; v_call: TRBV14; d_call: -; cdr3_nt: TGTGCCAGCAGCGCCGGGACACCAAATCAGCCCCAGCATTTT; cdr3_aa: CASSAGTPNQPQHF
j_call: TRBJ1-2; v_call: TRBV7-9; d_call: TRBD1; cdr3_nt: TGTGCCAGCAGCCCCGGGACAGGGGGCATATCTAACTATGGCTACACCTTC; cdr3_aa: CASSPGTGGISNYGYTF
j_call: TRBJ2-7; v_call: TRBV7-2; d_call: TRBD2; cdr3_nt: TGTGCCAGCAGCTTAGAAGCGGGGCTAGCGGGCCCTCGCGGGCAGTACTTC; cdr3_aa: CASSLEAGLAGPRGQYF
j_call: TRBJ1-1; v_call: TRBV29-1; d_call: TRBD1; cdr3_nt: TGCAGCGTACGAGGAACCACAGGGGGCGAGACTGAAGCTTTCTTT; cdr3_aa: CSVRGTTGGETEAFF
j_call: TRBJ1-5; v_call: TRBV5-3; d_call: TRBD1; cdr3_nt: TGTGCCAGAAGCTGTACCCGGGACAGCCACAATCAGCCCCAGCATTTT; cdr3_aa: CARSCTRDSHNQPQHF
j_call: TRBJ2-7; v_call: TRBV19; d_call: -; cdr3_nt: TGTGCCAGTAGATCGCGGGACAGTTCCTACTACGAGCAGTACTTC; cdr3_aa: CASRSRDSSYYEQYF
j_call: TRBJ2-7; v_call: TRBV7-8; d_call: -; cdr3_nt: TGTGCCAGCAGCTTAGGCACGGGTTACGAGCAGTACTTC; cdr3_aa: CASSLGTGYEQYF
j_call: TRBJ1-2; v_call: TRBV5-1; d_call: TRBD1; cdr3_nt: TGCGCCAGCAGCTCGACAGGGAATACCTATGGCTACACCTTC; cdr3_aa: CASSSTGNTYGYTF
j_call: TRBJ2-3; v_call: TRBV4-1; d_call: TRBD1; cdr3_nt: TGCGCCAGCAGCCAGAAGGACAGGGAAGCAGATACGCAGTATTTT; cdr3_aa: CASSQKDREADTQYF
j_call: TRBJ2-5; v_call: TRBV5-1; d_call: TRBD2; cdr3_nt: TGCGCCAGCAGTCTGGCGGGGGGGACCCAGTACTTC; cdr3_aa: CASSLAGGTQYF
j_call: TRBJ2-5; v_call: TRBV6-7; d_call: TRBD1; cdr3_nt: TGTGCCAGCAGTTACTCGGCAGACAGGGTGGAGACCCAGTACTTC; cdr3_aa: CASSYSADRVETQYF
j_call: TRBJ2-7; v_call: TRBV5-6; d_call: TRBD1; cdr3_nt: TGTGCCAGCAGCAGACAGGGCTCCTACGAGCAGTACTTC; cdr3_aa: CASSRQGSYEQYF
j_call: TRBJ2-7; v_call: TRBV9; d_call: TRBD1; cdr3_nt: TGTGCCAGCAGCGTACAGGGGGACTACGAGCAGTACTTC; cdr3_aa: CASSVQGDYEQYF
j_call: TRBJ1-5; v_call: TRBV9; d_call: TRBD1; cdr3_nt: TGTGCCAGCAGCCCCGGACAGGACCCTAGCAATCAGCCCCAGCATTTT; cdr3_aa: CASSPGQDPSNQPQHF
j_call: TRBJ2-7; v_call: TRBV5-6; d_call: -; cdr3_nt: TGTGCCAGCAGTTCACCAGGGGAAGGCTCCTACGAGCAGTACTTC; cdr3_aa: CASSSPGEGSYEQYF
j_call: TRBJ1-5; v_call: TRBV19; d_call: -; cdr3_nt: TGTGCCAGTAGTATGATGGGGGGGACCGCGTCTAACAATCAGCCCCAGCATTTT; cdr3_aa: CASSMMGGTASNNQPQHF
j_call: TRBJ1-2; v_call: TRBV5-6; d_call: TRBD1; cdr3_nt: TGTGCCAGCAGCTTGCTTCAGGGGGCAATCTATGGCTACACCTTC; cdr3_aa: CASSLLQGAIYGYTF
j_call: TRBJ2-7; v_call: TRBV13; d_call: -; cdr3_nt: TGTGCCAGCAGCTTAGGGGCAGTGGCTGAGCAGTACTTC; cdr3_aa: CASSLGAVAEQYF
j_call: TRBJ1-4; v_call: TRBV4-1; d_call: TRBD1; cdr3_nt: TGCGCCAGCAGCCAAGATAGGACAGGGGGAAGAGAAAAACTGTTTTTT; cdr3_aa: CASSQDRTGGREKLFF
j_call: TRBJ2-1; v_call: TRBV2; d_call: -; cdr3_nt: TGTGCCAGCACTACGGGGGGCTGGGGTGAGCAGTTCTTC; cdr3_aa: CASTTGGWGEQFF
j_call: TRBJ1-2; v_call: TRBV28; d_call: -; cdr3_nt: TGTGCCAGCACCTTTAACTATGGCTACACCTTC; cdr3_aa: CASTFNYGYTF
j_call: TRBJ1-2; v_call: TRBV25-1; d_call: -; cdr3_nt: TGTGCTAGCAGTGACCCTTATGGCTACACCTTC; cdr3_aa: CASSDPYGYTF
j_call: TRBJ1-1; v_call: TRBV5-5; d_call: -; cdr3_nt: TGTGCCAGCAGCTTGGGTTTCCAGGGTTACACTGAAGCTTTCTTT; cdr3_aa: CASSLGFQGYTEAFF
j_call: TRBJ1-1; v_call: TRBV15; d_call: -; cdr3_nt: TGTGCCACCAGCAGAGCGGCGACAGGATCCACTGAAGCTTTCTTT; cdr3_aa: CATSRAATGSTEAFF
j_call: TRBJ1-2; v_call: TRBV5-6; d_call: -; cdr3_nt: TGTGCCAGCAGCTTGGGTCCGGGCTATGGCTACACCTTC; cdr3_aa: CASSLGPGYGYTF
j_call: TRBJ1-2; v_call: TRBV27; d_call: -; cdr3_nt: TGTGCCAGCAGTTTAATTGCGGGGGGAAGGGGTAACTATGGCTACACCTTC; cdr3_aa: CASSLIAGGRGNYGYTF
j_call: TRBJ2-3; v_call: TRBV28; d_call: TRBD2; cdr3_nt: TGTGCCAGCAGTTTTAGCGGGGGCACAGATACGCAGTATTTT; cdr3_aa: CASSFSGGTDTQYF
j_call: TRBJ2-5; v_call: TRBV7-8; d_call: TRBD2; cdr3_nt: TGTGCCAGCAGGCGGGGAGGGGACGAGACCCAGTACTTC; cdr3_aa: CASRRGGDETQYF
j_call: TRBJ1-1; v_call: TRBV28; d_call: -; cdr3_nt: TGTGCCAGCAGTTTCATGAACACTGAAGCTTTCTTT; cdr3_aa: CASSFMNTEAFF
j_call: TRBJ1-1; v_call: TRBV7-9; d_call: -; cdr3_nt: TGTGCCAGCAGCCCAGGTCGGAAGGCTTTCTTT; cdr3_aa: CASSPGRKAFF
j_call: TRBJ2-2; v_call: TRBV7-2; d_call: -; cdr3_nt: TGTGCCAGCAGCTTAGTCCAGGGGAGGAACACCGGGGAGCTGTTTTTT; cdr3_aa: CASSLVQGRNTGELFF
j_call: TRBJ1-2; v_call: TRBV5-1; d_call: TRBD1; cdr3_nt: TGCGCCAGCAGCCCGCAGGGGGTCTATGGCTACACCTTC; cdr3_aa: CASSPQGVYGYTF
j_call: TRBJ2-7; v_call: TRBV10-2; d_call: TRBD1; cdr3_nt: TGCGCCAGCAGTGGAGCCGGGACAGGGGATTGGACCTACGAGCAGTACTTC; cdr3_aa: CASSGAGTGDWTYEQYF
j_call: TRBJ1-5; v_call: TRBV29-1; d_call: TRBD1; cdr3_nt: TGCAGCGTTAAAACAGGGGGGAATCAGCCCCAGCATTTT; cdr3_aa: CSVKTGGNQPQHF
j_call: TRBJ1-4; v_call: TRBV10-3; d_call: TRBD1; cdr3_nt: TGTGCCATCAGTGGGACAGGGAAGGGTGAAAAACTGTTTTTT; cdr3_aa: CAISGTGKGEKLFF
j_call: TRBJ1-1; v_call: TRBV6-4; d_call: TRBD1; cdr3_nt: TGTGCCAGCAGTGACCGCGGGACAGGCCCCGATGAAGCTTTCTTT; cdr3_aa: CASSDRGTGPDEAFF
j_call: TRBJ2-5; v_call: TRBV5-1; d_call: TRBD1; cdr3_nt: TGCGCCAGCAGCCCGACAGGGGGGGAAGAGACCCAGTACTTC; cdr3_aa: CASSPTGGEETQYF
j_call: TRBJ1-2; v_call: TRBV6-1; d_call: TRBD1; cdr3_nt: TGTGCCAGCAGTGTAAGACAGGGGGCAGATGGCTACACCTTC; cdr3_aa: CASSVRQGADGYTF
j_call: TRBJ1-4; v_call: TRBV7-7; d_call: -; cdr3_nt: TGTGCCAGCAGCCCCTCAGGTCCCTACCAAGACCCAGAAAAACTGTTTTTT; cdr3_aa: CASSPSGPYQDPEKLFF